Sequencing of this T cell receptor beta chain was carried out in a study of yellow fever vaccine responses in identical twins. MiXCR was run by TCRdb on the RT-PCR reads, yielding one entry per CDR3 protein. The profile shows around 33,000 distinct CDR3 sequences, less than 70% of them singletons. The CDR3 sequence is 11 residues long. Germline lookup yields CDR1 SQVTM and CDR2 ANQGSEA. This rearrangement joins TRBV29-1 to TRBJ2-5; D gene unclear. The sample was T cells from blood (PBMCs), unsorted or a sorted subset (not recorded which), taken before or after yellow fever vaccination (not recorded which). This TCR derives from a young woman who received the yellow fever vaccine. DNA for the CDR3: TGCACCGTGGGGATCCAAGAGACCCAGTACTTC. This gives the protein CTVGIQETQYF.